This T cell receptor (beta chain) came from a study of blood T cells in healthy people across ages. Study-wide findings and caveats: TCR beta diversity was tightly associated with the proportion of naive T cells.

Germline CDR1 SGHRS, CDR2 YFSETQ. The CDR3 extends over 14 amino acids. V lost 2 bases to trimming and J lost 4 bases; unmatched junction nucleotides: 4. About this clonotype: As yet, its antigen is unknown.

A J-beta primer mix and a sample-barcoded 5' primer were used in a second PCR of roughly 7 to 12 cycles. The authors tagged each cDNA molecule using a template-switch adaptor with 12 random nucleotides. TCRdb called the 5' RACE reads again in MiXCR, with one record for every CDR3 protein. The sample records roughly 1,800,000 distinct CDR3 sequences, around half being singletons. The specimen sequenced was blood. This chain joins TRBV5-1 and TRBJ2-3; TRBD1 matches at 7 bases. The receptor's source is a woman aged 40 to 50 in good health. Written as DNA, the CDR3 is TGCGCCAGCAGCTTTGGACAGGTCTCAGATACGCAGTATTTT. Encoded protein: CASSFGQVSDTQYF.